This TCR beta chain was identified in a study of graft-versus-host responses after intestinal transplantation. Study as a whole: Recipients across the board were started on anti-thymocyte globulin induction, then kept on tacrolimus and steroids for about three years. Study-wide results and limits: Peak circulating GvH clone levels tracked with early post-transplant HvG declines. Recipient marrow showed GvH clones, some seen first in ileum or blood.

V was shortened by 5 bases and J by 3 bases, with 13 bases between the two germline ends. Germline CDR1 is SEHNR and CDR2 is FQNEAQ (reference sequence). This CDR3 is 15 amino acids long. Here immunoSEQ multiplex PCR was the method, and the copy in TCRdb shows in-frame clones only, minus some. In the table there are around 17,000 clones, 65% to 85% of which are singletons. Intraepithelial and lamina propria lymphocytes were isolated from graft specimens. Notes on this clone: Its antigen is not identified.

Source: ileum tissue, taken roughly 460 days after intestinal transplant. The source is a human patient who received an intestinal transplant, so some T cells may come from the graft donor. This chain connects TRBV7-9 to TRBJ2-2; the D gene is possibly TRBD1 (7 bases). The CDR3 DNA reads TGTGCCAGCAGCAGTACAGGGGAGGACACCGGGGAGCTGTTTTTT. It codes for CASSSTGEDTGELFF.